Each of the 6 T cell receptor beta chains below was sequenced from the same sample in a study of graft-versus-host responses after intestinal transplantation. These receptors are not linked to any known antigen. Clones were read by immunoSEQ multiplex PCR, and TCRdb kept only the in-frame ones, dropping some. Here the sample spans tens of thousands of clones, about 91% being singletons. This material consisted of unstimulated CD8+ T cells sorted from spleen or lymph node cells, taken before transplant. Receptor source: a human donor who was the organ donor for an intestinal transplant.

V gene TRBV19 combines with J gene TRBJ1-2; TRBD1 is a possible D gene (6 bases). CDR3 length: 16 amino acids. The germline V and J ends were trimmed by 2 bases and 4 bases, with 17 bases remaining between them. Germline CDR1 LNHDA, CDR2 SQIVND (reference sequence). The CDR3 loop reads CASSIFWRDTPYGYTF. The DNA of the CDR3 is TGTGCCAGTAGTATATTCTGGAGGGACACCCCCTATGGCTACACCTTC. Combining the CDR3 with reference TRBV19 and TRBJ1-2 gives the whole variable domain DGGITQSPKYLFRKEGQNVTLSCEQNLNHDAMYWYRQDPGQGLRLIYYSQIVNDFQKGDIAEGYSVSREKKESFPLTVTSAQKNPTAFYLCASSIFWRDTPYGYTFGSGTRLTVV.

The chain carries TRBV9 and TRBJ2-3, with D unresolved. The CDR3 has 18 residues. In germline, CDR1 is SGDLS, CDR2 YYNGEE. Trimming removed 4 bases from V and 1 base from J, with 22 bases in between. DNA for the CDR3: TGTGCCAGCAGCCCCCAAAAGGACCCCACCTGGGGCACAGATACGCAGTATTTT. As protein: CASSPQKDPTWGTDTQYF.

The gene calls are TRBV18 and TRBJ2-1; 10 nucleotides align to TRBD2. The CDR3 contains 17 residues. Germline loops: CDR1 KGHSH, CDR2 LQKENI. V lost 2 bases, J lost 4 bases, and 8 bases stayed unmatched. The CDR3, as DNA: TGTGCCAGCTCACCAACCGAACTAGCGGGGCCGTACAATGAGCAGTTCTTC. This encodes CASSPTELAGPYNEQFF. Full variable domain (rest looked up from reference TRBV18 and TRBJ2-1): NAGVMQNPRHLVRRRGQEARLRCSPMKGHSHVYWYRQLPEEGLKFMVYLQKENIIDESGMPKERFSAEFPKEGPSILRIQQVVRGDSAAYFCASSPTELAGPYNEQFFGPGTRLTVL.

This clone was observed a single time. The chain couples TRBV29-1 to TRBJ1-1; 10 bases line up with TRBD1. This CDR3 is 14 amino acids long. Germline lookup yields CDR1 SQVTM and CDR2 ANQGSEA. V shed 7 bases and J 5 bases; nucleotides not matched to a gene: 10. The CDR3 DNA reads TGCAGCGCGACAACGACAGGGGGCTCTACTGAAGCTTTCTTT. Protein product: CSATTTGGSTEAFF.

The chain joins TRBV10-1 to TRBJ2-1; 9 nucleotides agree with TRBD2. Germline V lookup: CDR1 WNHNN, CDR2 SYGVQD (reference sequence). V was pared by 5 bases and J by 8 bases, with 13 bases of the junction left unmatched. The CDR3 spans 16 residues. CDR3: CASSYSGGAGGDEQFF. CDR3 nucleotides: TGCGCCAGCAGTTACTCCGGTGGAGCGGGAGGTGATGAGCAGTTCTTC.

The chain links TRBV7-9 to TRBJ2-1; the D is unclear. Trimming removed 5 bases at V and 7 bases at J, with 9 bases between. The CDR3 spans 12 residues. Germline-derived CDR1 and CDR2 are SEHNR and FQNEAQ (reference sequence). The CDR3 region is CASSPESNEQFF. Written as DNA, the CDR3 is TGTGCCAGCAGCCCCGAATCGAATGAGCAGTTCTTC.